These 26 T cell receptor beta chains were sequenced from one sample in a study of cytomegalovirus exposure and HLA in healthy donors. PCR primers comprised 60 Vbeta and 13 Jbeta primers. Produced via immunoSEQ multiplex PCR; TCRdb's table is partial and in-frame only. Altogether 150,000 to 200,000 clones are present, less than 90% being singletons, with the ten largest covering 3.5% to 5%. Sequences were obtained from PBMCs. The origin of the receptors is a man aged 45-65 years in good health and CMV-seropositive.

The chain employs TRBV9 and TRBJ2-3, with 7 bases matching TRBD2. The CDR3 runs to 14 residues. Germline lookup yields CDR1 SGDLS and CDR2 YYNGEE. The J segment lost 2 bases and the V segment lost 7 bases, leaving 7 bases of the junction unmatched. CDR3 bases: TGTGCCAGCCAACCGGGGGGTAACACAGATACGCAGTATTTT. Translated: CASQPGGNTDTQYF.

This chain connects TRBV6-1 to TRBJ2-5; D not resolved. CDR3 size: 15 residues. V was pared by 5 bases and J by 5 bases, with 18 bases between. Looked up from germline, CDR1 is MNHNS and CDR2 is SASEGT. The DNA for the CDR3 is TGTGCCAGCAGTCCCGGGTCTTCGCTCCGGGAGACCCAGTACTTC. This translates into CASSPGSSLRETQYF.

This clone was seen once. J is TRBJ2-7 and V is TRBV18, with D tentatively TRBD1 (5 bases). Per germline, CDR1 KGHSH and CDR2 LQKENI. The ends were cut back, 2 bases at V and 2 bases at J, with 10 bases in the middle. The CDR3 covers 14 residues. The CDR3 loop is CASSPKGVPYEQYF. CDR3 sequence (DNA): TGTGCCAGCTCACCAAAAGGGGTCCCCTACGAGCAGTACTTC.

CDR3 loop: CASSRTGGSSYNSPLHF. For the CDR3, the DNA is TGTGCCAGCTCACGGACAGGGGGCAGCTCCTATAATTCACCCCTCCACTTT. This chain connects TRBV18 to TRBJ1-6; 11 bases agree with TRBD1. Germline V gene lookup returns CDR1 KGHSH and CDR2 LQKENI. This CDR3 contains 17 residues. J lost 0 bases, V lost 4 bases, and 2 bases had no gene match. Filled out from reference TRBV18 and TRBJ1-6, the complete variable domain reads NAGVMQNPRHLVRRRGQEARLRCSPMKGHSHVYWYRQLPEEGLKFMVYLQKENIIDESGMPKERFSAEFPKEGPSILRIQQVVRGDSAAYFCASSRTGGSSYNSPLHFGNGTRLTVT.

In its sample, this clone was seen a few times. As DNA, the CDR3 is TGTGCCAGCAGCTTAGACAGGTCACCTAATGAAAAACTGTTTTTT. It yields the protein CASSLDRSPNEKLFF. J is TRBJ1-4 and V is TRBV7-9; TRBD1 might be the D (5 bases). V was trimmed by 1 base and J by 3 bases, leaving 9 bases between them. CDR1 is SEHNR and CDR2 is FQNEAQ in the germline V gene (reference sequence). The CDR3 is 15 residues long.

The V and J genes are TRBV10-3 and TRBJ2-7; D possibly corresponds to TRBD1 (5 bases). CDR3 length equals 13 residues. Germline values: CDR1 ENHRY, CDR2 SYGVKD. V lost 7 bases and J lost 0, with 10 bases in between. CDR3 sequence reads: CAIKTVSSYEQYF. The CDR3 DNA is TGTGCCATCAAGACAGTGAGCTCCTACGAGCAGTACTTC.

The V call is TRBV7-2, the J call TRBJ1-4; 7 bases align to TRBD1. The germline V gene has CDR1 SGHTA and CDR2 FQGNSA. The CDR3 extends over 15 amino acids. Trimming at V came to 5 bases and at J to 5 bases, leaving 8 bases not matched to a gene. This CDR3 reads CASSPRGRGNEKLFF. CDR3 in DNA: TGTGCCAGCAGCCCGAGGGGGCGGGGAAATGAAAAACTGTTTTTT.

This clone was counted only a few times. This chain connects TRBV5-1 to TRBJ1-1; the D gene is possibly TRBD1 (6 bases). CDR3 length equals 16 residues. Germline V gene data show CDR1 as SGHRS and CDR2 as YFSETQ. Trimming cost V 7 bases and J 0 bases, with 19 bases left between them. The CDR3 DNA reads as TGCGCCAGCCGACATGGGGGGGGCAACATGAACACTGAAGCTTTCTTT. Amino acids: CASRHGGGNMNTEAFF.

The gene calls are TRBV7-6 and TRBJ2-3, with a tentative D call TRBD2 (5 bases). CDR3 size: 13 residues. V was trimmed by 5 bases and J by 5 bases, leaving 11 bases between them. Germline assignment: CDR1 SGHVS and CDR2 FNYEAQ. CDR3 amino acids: CASSEGGIDTQYF. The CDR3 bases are TGTGCCAGCAGCGAGGGCGGCATAGATACGCAGTATTTT.

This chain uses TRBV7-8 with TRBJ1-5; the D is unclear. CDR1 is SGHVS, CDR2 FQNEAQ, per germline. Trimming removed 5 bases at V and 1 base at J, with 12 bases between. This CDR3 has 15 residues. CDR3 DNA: TGTGCCAGCAGCGGCCGGGTGGTAAGCAATCAGCCCCAGCATTTT. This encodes CASSGRVVSNQPQHF.

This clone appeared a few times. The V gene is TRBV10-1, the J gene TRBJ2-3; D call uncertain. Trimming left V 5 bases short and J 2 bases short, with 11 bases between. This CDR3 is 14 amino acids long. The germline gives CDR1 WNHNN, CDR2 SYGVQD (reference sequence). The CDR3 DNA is TGCGCCAGCAGTTGGGCTGGGCCCACAGATACGCAGTATTTT. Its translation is CASSWAGPTDTQYF.

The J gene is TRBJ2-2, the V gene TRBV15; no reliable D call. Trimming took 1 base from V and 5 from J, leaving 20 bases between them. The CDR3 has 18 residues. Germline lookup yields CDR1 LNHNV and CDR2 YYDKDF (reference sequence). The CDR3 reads CATSRGVLWQVGTGELFF. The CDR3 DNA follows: TGTGCCACCAGCAGAGGGGTATTGTGGCAGGTCGGTACCGGGGAGCTGTTTTTT. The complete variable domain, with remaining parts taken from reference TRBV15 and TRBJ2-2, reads DAMVIQNPRYQVTQFGKPVTLSCSQTLNHNVMYWYQQKSSQAPKLLFHYYDKDFNNEADTPDNFQSRRPNTSFCFLDIRSPGLGDTAMYLCATSRGVLWQVGTGELFFGEGSRLTVL.

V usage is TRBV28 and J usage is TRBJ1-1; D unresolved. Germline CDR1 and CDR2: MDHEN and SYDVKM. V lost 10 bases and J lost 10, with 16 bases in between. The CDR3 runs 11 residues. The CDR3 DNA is TGTGCCACACACGGGTCCGCTGGAGCTTTCTTT. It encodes CATHGSAGAFF.

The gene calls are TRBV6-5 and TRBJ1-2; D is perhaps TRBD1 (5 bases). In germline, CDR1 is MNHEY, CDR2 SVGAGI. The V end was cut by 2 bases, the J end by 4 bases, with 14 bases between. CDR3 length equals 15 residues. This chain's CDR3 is CASSYGLGVTYGYTF. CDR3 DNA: TGTGCCAGCAGTTACGGTTTAGGGGTGACCTATGGCTACACCTTC.

CDR3 DNA: TGCAGTGCTCAGACAGGCGATAGCTACACCTTC. Its translation is CSAQTGDSYTF. The gene calls are TRBV20-1 and TRBJ1-2; D is perhaps TRBD1 (6 bases). Trimming took off 5 bases at V and 9 bases at J, with 13 bases between the two ends. The CDR3 totals 11 residues. CDR1 and CDR2 from the germline V gene are DFQATT and SNEGSKA (reference sequence).

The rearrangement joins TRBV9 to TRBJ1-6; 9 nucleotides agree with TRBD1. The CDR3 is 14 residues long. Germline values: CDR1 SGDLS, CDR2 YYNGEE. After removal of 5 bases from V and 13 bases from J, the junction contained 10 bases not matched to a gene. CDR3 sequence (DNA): TGTGCCAGCAGGCCGGGACAGGGCGTCTCCCCCCTCCACTTT. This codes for CASRPGQGVSPLHF.

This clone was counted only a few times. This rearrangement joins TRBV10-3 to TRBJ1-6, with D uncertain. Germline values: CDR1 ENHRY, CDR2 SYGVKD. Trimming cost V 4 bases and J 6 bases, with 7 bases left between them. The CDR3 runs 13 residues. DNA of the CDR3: TGTGCCATCAGTGTCACGGGTAATTCACCCCTCCACTTT. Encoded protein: CAISVTGNSPLHF.

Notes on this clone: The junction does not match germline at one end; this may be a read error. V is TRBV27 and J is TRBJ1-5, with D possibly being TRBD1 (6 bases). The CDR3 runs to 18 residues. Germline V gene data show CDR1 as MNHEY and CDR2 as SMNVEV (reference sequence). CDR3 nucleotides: TGTGCCAGCAGTTTATTCCGCCCGACCCCTGGGGGCAATCGGCCCCAGCATTTT. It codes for CASSLFRPTPGGNRPQHF.

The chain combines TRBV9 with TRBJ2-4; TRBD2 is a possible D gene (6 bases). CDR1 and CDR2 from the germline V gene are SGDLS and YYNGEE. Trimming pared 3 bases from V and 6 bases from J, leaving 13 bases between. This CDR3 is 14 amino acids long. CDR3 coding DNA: TGTGCCAGCAGCGAAGCCGGGAGCGTAAACATTCAGTACTTC. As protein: CASSEAGSVNIQYF.

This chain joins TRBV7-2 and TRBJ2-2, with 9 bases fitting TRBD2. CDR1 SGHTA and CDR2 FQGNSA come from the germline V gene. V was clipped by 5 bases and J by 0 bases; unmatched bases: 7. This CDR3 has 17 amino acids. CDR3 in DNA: TGTGCCAGCAGCCCACTAGCGGGCTCCGCGAACACCGGGGAGCTGTTTTTT. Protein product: CASSPLAGSANTGELFF.

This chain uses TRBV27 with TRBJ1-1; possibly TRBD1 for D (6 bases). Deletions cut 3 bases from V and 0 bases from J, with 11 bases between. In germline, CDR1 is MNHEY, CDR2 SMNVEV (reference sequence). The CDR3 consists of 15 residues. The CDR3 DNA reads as TGTGCCAGCAGTTTGGACAGAAAGATGAACACTGAAGCTTTCTTT. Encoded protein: CASSLDRKMNTEAFF.

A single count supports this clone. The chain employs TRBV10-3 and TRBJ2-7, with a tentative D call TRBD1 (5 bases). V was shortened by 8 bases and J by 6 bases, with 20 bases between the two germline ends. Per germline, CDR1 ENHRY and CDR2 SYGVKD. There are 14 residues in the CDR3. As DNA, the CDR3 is TGTGCCATCGGGGCCTTGACAACGGGCCCCGAGCAGTACTTC. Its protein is CAIGALTTGPEQYF.

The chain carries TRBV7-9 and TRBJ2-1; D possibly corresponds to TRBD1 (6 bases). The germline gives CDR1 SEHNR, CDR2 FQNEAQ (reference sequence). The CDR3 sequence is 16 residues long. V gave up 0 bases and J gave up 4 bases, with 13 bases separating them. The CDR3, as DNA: TGTGCCAGCAGCTTAGCAGGGGGTGCGGGTTACAATGAGCAGTTCTTC. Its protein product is CASSLAGGAGYNEQFF.

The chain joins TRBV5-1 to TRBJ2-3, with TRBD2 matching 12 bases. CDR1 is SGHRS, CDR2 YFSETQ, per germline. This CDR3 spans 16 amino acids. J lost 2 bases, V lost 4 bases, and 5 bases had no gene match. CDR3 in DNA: TGCGCCAGCAGCCAACTAGCGGGGGGCACCACAGATACGCAGTATTTT. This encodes CASSQLAGGTTDTQYF.

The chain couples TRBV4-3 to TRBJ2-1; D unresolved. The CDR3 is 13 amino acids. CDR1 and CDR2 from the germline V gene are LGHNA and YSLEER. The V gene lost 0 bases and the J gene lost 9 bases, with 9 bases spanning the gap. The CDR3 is CASSQDKRSEQFF. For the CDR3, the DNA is TGCGCCAGCAGCCAAGATAAGAGGAGTGAGCAGTTCTTC.

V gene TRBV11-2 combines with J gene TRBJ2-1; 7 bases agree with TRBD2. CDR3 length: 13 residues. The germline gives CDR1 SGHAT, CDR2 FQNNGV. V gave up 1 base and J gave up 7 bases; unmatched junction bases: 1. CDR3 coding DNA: TGTGCCAGCAGCTTAGCGGGGGGAAATGAGCAGTTCTTC. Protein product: CASSLAGGNEQFF.